This T cell receptor beta chain appears in the sequencing data of a study of blood T cells in healthy people across ages. The CDR3 length is 16 residues. The V segment lost 7 bases and the J segment 7 bases; nucleotides outside the gene matches: 17. Germline V gene lookup returns CDR1 SQVTM and CDR2 ANQGSEA. The use of a sample-barcoded 5' primer and a J-beta primer mix characterized a second PCR of roughly 6 to 11 cycles. Tagging of each cDNA molecule was performed by a template-switch adaptor with 12 random nucleotides. The yield of each sample was at least 2.5 million CDR3-containing paired-end reads. MiXCR, applied by TCRdb to the 5' RACE reads, yields one record per CDR3 protein. Of around 1,100,000 distinct CDR3 sequences in the sample, 35% to 40% were seen once. Regarding the study as a whole: The percentage of naive T cells correlated strongly with TCR beta diversity.

This clonotype was recorded a few times. Its antigen is not known. The amount of total RNA extracted per sample was at least 6 micrograms. Material for sequencing was blood. The clonotype comes from a man younger than 35 in good health. The chain is built from TRBV29-1 and TRBJ2-1, with TRBD2 matching over 9 bases. For the CDR3, the DNA is TGCAGCGACACGAAGGGGGCGGGGGGGTACGGGAATGAGCAGTTCTTC. This gives the protein CSDTKGAGGYGNEQFF.